This section outlines one T cell receptor beta chain sequence together with its context. As yet, its antigen is unknown. A read error may account for a junction end that differs from germline. The protocol was immunoSEQ multiplex PCR, while the TCRdb copy is restricted to in-frame clones and leaves out a portion. The data contain under 2,500 clones, almost 70% of them seen just once; the ten biggest clones take up around a sixth. These data originate in a study of circulating tumor DNA in untreated peripheral T-cell lymphoma. The study, taken as a whole, reports: Tumor-specific clonotypes: identified in 70% to 80% of patients, about 84% of baseline tissues.

The V gene's germline CDR1 is MNHGY and CDR2 SAAAGT. This CDR3 is built from 16 residues. The material sequenced was tumor tissue. The TCR comes from a human donor with peripheral T-cell lymphoma. The chain combines TRBV6-8 with TRBJ1-2; a possible D gene is TRBD1 (5 bases). Here the CDR3 reads CAISNPRTQNNYGYTF. The CDR3 region has the DNA TGTGCCATCAGTAATCCCCGGACACAAAATAACTATGGCTACACCTTC.